The subject of this entry is one T cell receptor beta chain. The data are from a study of blood T cell repertoires in COVID-19. Across the study: The cDNA or gDNA used as material had been derived from T cells, B-cell-depleted T cells, or PBMCs.

TCRdb's table, derived via immunoSEQ multiplex PCR, lists solely in-frame clones and lacks some. This table has more than 150,000 clones, more than 85% appearing once. With 3 bases clipped from V and 8 bases from J, the junction kept 18 bases outside the gene matches. CDR1 MGHRA and CDR2 YSYEKL come from the germline V gene. The CDR3 is made up of 17 amino acids. J is TRBJ1-2 and V is TRBV4-1, with 7 bases that match TRBD1. Sequenced input: peripheral blood. This receptor was obtained from a woman aged 70-85 years with acute or convalescent COVID-19. CDR3 sequence (DNA): TGCGCCAGCAGCCAGGACCTAGAGGACAGGCCTATCGGAGGCTACACCTTC. Encoded protein: CASSQDLEDRPIGGYTF.